These T cell receptor beta chains were read from a single sample in a study of T cell responses to AZD1222 COVID-19 vaccine. Libraries were prepared by immunoSEQ multiplex PCR; TCRdb keeps only in-frame clonotypes and omits some of them. The sample lists tens of thousands of clones; around 85% were seen once. This material consisted of peripheral blood, taken 28 days after the second AZD1222 dose. These receptors were taken from an adult who received the AZD1222 COVID-19 vaccine. Each CDR3 is given with its conserved first and last residue. The D gene is left open where the match is weak. Some rows have no size entry. The others give once, few or many, or a class for an expanded clone.

>13|TRBV7-9|once|NA|TRBJ1-3
TGTGCCAGCAGCGGCAAGACTGGAAACACCATATATTTT
CASSGKTGNTIYF
>14|TRBV28|NA|NA|TRBJ1-4
TGTGCCAGCAGAGTCGGGGGTTCGGTCGAAAAACTGTTTTTT
CASRVGGSVEKLFF
>14|TRBV5-1|NA|NA|TRBJ1-1
TGCGCCAGCAGCTTTTTGGGGGGAGGTTATGGGGCTTTCTTT
CASSFLGGGYGAFF
>14|TRBV5-4|once|NA|TRBJ2-1
TGTGCCAGCAGCACCGGGACACCCTTCGATGAGCAGTTCTTC
CASSTGTPFDEQFF
>15|TRBV7-9|NA|NA|TRBJ2-4
TGTGCCAGCAGCTTAGCGGGGGAGGCCAAAAACATTCAGTACTTC
CASSLAGEAKNIQYF
>13|TRBV5-1|many|NA|TRBJ1-2
TGCGCCAGTAGAAACAGCTTTAACTATGGCTACACCTTC
CASRNSFNYGYTF
>14|TRBV7-2|NA|NA|TRBJ1-2
TGTGCCAGCAGCTTAGAAATGGGGGAGCTTGGCTACACCTTC
CASSLEMGELGYTF
>11|TRBV6-7|NA|NA|TRBJ2-1
TGTGCCAGCGGGAGAAGAAATGAGCAGTTCTTC
CASGRRNEQFF
>11|TRBV30|NA|NA|TRBJ2-5
TGTGCCTGGACCCCCGGGGAGACCCAGTACTTC
CAWTPGETQYF
>11|TRBV6-2/TRBV6-3|NA|TRBD2|TRBJ2-1
TGTGCCAGCAGCCTAGCGGGGGAGCAGTTCTTC
CASSLAGEQFF
>16|TRBV28|NA|TRBD1|TRBJ1-5
TGTGCCAGCAGTTCCCTAATGACAGGGGCGAATCAGCCCCAGCATTTT
CASSSLMTGANQPQHF
>16|TRBV11-3|NA|NA|TRBJ2-4
TGTGCCAGCAGCTTAGATCTAATTGGGCAGGGAAACATTCAGTACTTC
CASSLDLIGQGNIQYF
>15|TRBV6-2/TRBV6-3|once|NA|TRBJ2-6
TGTGCCAGCAGTTACTGGCGTGCTGGGGCCAACGTCCTGACTTTC
CASSYWRAGANVLTF
>13|TRBV5-6|once|NA|TRBJ2-2
TGTGCCAGCAGCTTGAGGGGGGCCGGGGAGCTGTTTTTT
CASSLRGAGELFF
>15|TRBV19|NA|NA|TRBJ1-2
TGTGCCAGTAGTCCGTGGGACCGCTTAAACTATGGCTACACCTTC
CASSPWDRLNYGYTF
>15|TRBV5-4|once|NA|TRBJ2-2
TGTGCCAGCAGCCAGGGACAACCAAACACCGGGGAGCTGTTTTTT
CASSQGQPNTGELFF
>16|TRBV19|NA|NA|TRBJ2-1
TGTGCCAGTAGGAGCCGGGCCAGAGAAAAGAGGAATGAGCAGTTCTTC
CASRSRAREKRNEQFF
>16|TRBV19|NA|TRBD1|TRBJ1-5
TGTGCCAGTAGAATACCGGGACAGGGGACCAATCAGCCCCAGCATTTT
CASRIPGQGTNQPQHF
>13|TRBV24-1|once|NA|TRBJ2-5
TGTGCCACCAGTGATTGGACAGCAGAGACCCAGTACTTC
CATSDWTAETQYF
>15|TRBV27|NA|NA|TRBJ2-5
TGTGCCAGCGTCTCGGGCAGCGCTTTAAGTGAGACCCAGTACTTC
CASVSGSALSETQYF
>12|TRBV12-3/TRBV12-4|NA|NA|TRBJ1-2
TGTGCCAGCAGTACGGGAGTCAATGGCTACACCTTC
CASSTGVNGYTF
>16|TRBV5-1|NA|NA|TRBJ2-3
TGCGCCAGCAGCTTGGCAGGATCCACTAGCACAGATACGCAGTATTTT
CASSLAGSTSTDTQYF
>14|TRBV18|NA|TRBD1|TRBJ1-2
TGTGCCAGCTCTCCGGGACAGGGCAACTATGGCTACACCTTC
CASSPGQGNYGYTF
>14|TRBV6-4|once|NA|TRBJ2-3
TGTGCCAGCAGTGACTCAAGTAGAACGGATACGCAGTATTTT
CASSDSSRTDTQYF
>17|TRBV7-2|NA|TRBD1|TRBJ1-2
TGTGCCAGCAGCTTAGCGCTCAGGACAGGGCGATTCTATGGCTACACCTTC
CASSLALRTGRFYGYTF
>14|TRBV28|NA|NA|TRBJ1-1
TGTGCCACCGAGGGGGTCAGCGCTGGTGAAAGGGCTTTCTTT
CATEGVSAGERAFF
>19|TRBV24-1|NA|TRBD1|TRBJ2-1
TGTGCCACCAGTGATTTGCTCGTCGGACAGGTCGACTCCTTACATGGGCAGTTCTTC
CATSDLLVGQVDSLHGQFF
>15|TRBV5-1|once|NA|TRBJ2-2
TGCGCCAGCAGCCTATCGGGACTGGATAACGGGGAGCTGTTTTTT
CASSLSGLDNGELFF
>14|TRBV5-8|NA|NA|TRBJ2-1
TGTGCCAGCAGCCTAGCCCCCGGGGGGACAGGCTGGTTCTTC
CASSLAPGGTGWFF
>14|TRBV2|NA|NA|TRBJ1-1
TGTGCCAGCAGCCCTATACAGGGCGGGACTGAAGCTTTCTTT
CASSPIQGGTEAFF
>13|TRBV18|once|NA|TRBJ1-1
TGTGCCAGCTCACCGGGCAGCACCACTGAAGCTTTCTTT
CASSPGSTTEAFF
>14|TRBV18|NA|TRBD1|TRBJ2-7
TGTGCCAGCTCATCCGGACAGGGTGGCTACGAGCAGTACTTC
CASSSGQGGYEQYF
>16|TRBV27|once|NA|TRBJ2-1
TGTGCCAGCAGTTTCACGGGGGCTAACTCCTACAATGAGCAGTTCTTC
CASSFTGANSYNEQFF
>12|TRBV12-3/TRBV12-4|NA|NA|TRBJ2-2
TGTGCCAGCAGTTCTGACACCGGGGAGCTGTTTTTT
CASSSDTGELFF
>14|TRBV28|NA|NA|TRBJ2-7
TGTGCCAGCAGTTTCGGAGCAGGGTTCTACGAGCAGTACTTC
CASSFGAGFYEQYF
>12|TRBV12-3/TRBV12-4|NA|NA|TRBJ2-7
TGTGCCAGCAGTTTCCCGAACTACGAGCAGTACTTC
CASSFPNYEQYF
>13|TRBV11-3|NA|NA|TRBJ1-1
TGTGCCAGCAGCTCGAGAATATCCACTGAAGCTTTCTTT
CASSSRISTEAFF
>13|TRBV7-3|once|NA|TRBJ2-1
TGTGCCAGCAGCTTGCGTGTATTAGGTGAGCAGTTCTTC
CASSLRVLGEQFF
>17|TRBV15|NA|NA|TRBJ1-2
TGTGCCACCAGCAGAGGGGGATTAGGTTTAGTTGGGTATGGCTACACCTTC
CATSRGGLGLVGYGYTF